This T cell receptor beta chain originates from a study of blood T cell repertoires in COVID-19. Adults between about 18 and 95 years of age took part from under 25 US areas. With V trimmed by 6 bases and J by 1 base, 11 bases remained unmatched. Looked up from germline, CDR1 is DFQATT and CDR2 is SNEGSKA (reference sequence). The CDR3 is 18 amino acids. Produced via immunoSEQ multiplex PCR; TCRdb's table is partial and in-frame only. The sample consists of around 250,000 clones, around 85% of them appearing once. The J gene is TRBJ2-4, the V gene TRBV20-1; 14 bases agree with TRBD2. The TCR comes from a woman aged 45-65 years who had recovered from COVID-19. The material sequenced was PBMCs or T cells enriched from blood (not recorded which). The chain's CDR3 is CSASSGTSGRGAKNIQYF. CDR3 in DNA: TGCAGTGCCAGTTCCGGGACTAGCGGGAGAGGGGCCAAAAACATTCAGTACTTC.